This T cell receptor beta chain was sequenced for a study of blood T cell repertoires in COVID-19. About the study: Whether acute or convalescent, the COVID-19 samples came from the United States, Italy and Spain. PBMCs, B-cell-depleted T cells, or T cells were the source of the cDNA or gDNA that made up the material.

This clone was counted once. Original processing methods: For nucleated cells, counts were estimated from reference gene primer amplification. The repertoire was sequenced with immunoSEQ multiplex PCR; TCRdb's copy has only in-frame clones and lacks some. D and trimming come from the DNA, and the V and J calls and clone size come from that table. The sample lists 85,000 to 120,000 clones, about 70% seen once, with about 0.85% in the top ten. CDR3 size: 17 residues. Germline CDR1 MDHEN, CDR2 SYDVKM. The V end was cut by 4 bases, the J end by 1 base, with 19 bases between. The chain combines TRBV28 with TRBJ1-1; TRBD1 might be the D (5 bases). The sample was peripheral blood. This receptor was identified in a human donor with acute or convalescent COVID-19. The donor label of this sample is uncertain. CDR3 protein: CASSSPRVDKRNTEAFF. CDR3 DNA sequence: TGTGCCAGCAGTTCGCCCCGGGTGGACAAAAGGAACACTGAAGCTTTCTTT.